This record concerns one T cell receptor beta chain sequence. Its antigen is not known. Trimming removed 8 bases from V and 1 base from J; junction bases left unmatched: 13. The CDR3 length is 16 residues. The V gene's germline CDR1 is MDHEN and CDR2 SYDVKM. These data come from a study of blood T cell dynamics during melanoma immunotherapy. TCRdb keeps only in-frame clones here, not all; method: immunoSEQ multiplex PCR. The table shows about 10,000 clones, with approximately 89% occurring only once. As to time point: pre-treatment baseline. Response was assessed by RECIST 1.1 at 12 weeks, except a couple of rapid progressors. Study-wide points: Disease-control patients' PBMC repertoires became either more clonal or more diverse at W3. The study could not tell melanoma-specific clones from general immune activation.

The sequence was collected from a human donor with melanoma. This chain uses TRBV28 with TRBJ2-7; 8 bases align to TRBD1. Sequencing used blood, obtained from a patient treated with checkpoint blockade. The CDR3 is CASGPWGQALSYEQYF. Here the CDR3 DNA reads TGTGCCAGCGGGCCGTGGGGACAGGCCCTATCCTACGAGCAGTACTTC. Based on the CDR3 plus reference TRBV28 and TRBJ2-7, the full variable domain is DVKVTQSSRYLVKRTGEKVFLECVQDMDHENMFWYRQDPGLGLRLIYFSYDVKMKEKGDIPEGYSVSREKKERFSLILESASTNQTSMYLCASGPWGQALSYEQYFGPGTRLTVT.